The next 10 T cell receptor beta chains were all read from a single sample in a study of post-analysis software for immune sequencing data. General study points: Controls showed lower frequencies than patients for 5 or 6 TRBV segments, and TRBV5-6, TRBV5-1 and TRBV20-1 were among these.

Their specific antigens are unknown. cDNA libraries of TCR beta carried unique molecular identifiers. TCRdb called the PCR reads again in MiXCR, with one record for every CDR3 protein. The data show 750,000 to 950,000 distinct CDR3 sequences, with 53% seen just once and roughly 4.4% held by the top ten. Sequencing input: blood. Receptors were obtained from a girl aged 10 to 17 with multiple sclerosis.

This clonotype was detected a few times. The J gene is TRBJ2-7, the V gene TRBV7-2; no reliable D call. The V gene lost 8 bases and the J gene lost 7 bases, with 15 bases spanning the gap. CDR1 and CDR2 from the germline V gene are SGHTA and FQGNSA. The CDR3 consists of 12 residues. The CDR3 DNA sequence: TGTGCCAGCCGTCAGGCCGTGTGGGAGCAGTACTTC. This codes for CASRQAVWEQYF. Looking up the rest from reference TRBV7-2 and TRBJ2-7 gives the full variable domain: GAGVSQSPSNKVTEKGKDVELRCDPISGHTALYWYRQSLGQGLEFLIYFQGNSAPDKSGLPSDRFSAERTGGSVSTLTIQRTQQEDSAVYLCASRQAVWEQYFGPGTRLTVT.

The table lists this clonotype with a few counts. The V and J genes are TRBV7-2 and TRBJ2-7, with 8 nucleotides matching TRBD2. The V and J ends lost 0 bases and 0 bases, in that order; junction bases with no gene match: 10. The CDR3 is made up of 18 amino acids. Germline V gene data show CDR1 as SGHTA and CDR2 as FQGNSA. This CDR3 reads CASSLAGAGGTYSYEQYF. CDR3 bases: TGTGCCAGCAGCTTAGCAGGCGCGGGAGGTACTTACTCCTACGAGCAGTACTTC.

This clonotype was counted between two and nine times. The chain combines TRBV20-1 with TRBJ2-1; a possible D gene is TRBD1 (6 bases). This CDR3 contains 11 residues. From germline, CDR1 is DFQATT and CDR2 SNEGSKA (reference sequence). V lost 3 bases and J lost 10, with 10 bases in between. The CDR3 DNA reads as TGCAGTGCTAGGGGGACACGGGAGCAGTTCTTC. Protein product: CSARGTREQFF.

CDR3 sequence: CASSTWTGVTETQYF. CDR3 DNA: TGTGCCAGCAGCACCTGGACAGGGGTTACAGAGACCCAGTACTTC. The gene calls are TRBV9 and TRBJ2-5; 9 nucleotides align to TRBD1. V shed 4 bases, J shed 4 bases, and the junction held 8 bases outside the gene matches. The CDR3 sequence is 15 residues long. Germline V gene data show CDR1 as SGDLS and CDR2 as YYNGEE.

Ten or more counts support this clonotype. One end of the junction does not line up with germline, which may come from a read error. DNA of the CDR3: TGCGCCAGCAGTCTAGCGGGGTACCAAGAGACCCAGTACTTC. Its translation is CASSLAGYQETQYF. This chain uses TRBV7-9 with TRBJ2-5; TRBD2 matches 9 bases. The germline gives CDR1 SEHNR, CDR2 FQNEAQ (reference sequence). CDR3 length: 14 amino acids.

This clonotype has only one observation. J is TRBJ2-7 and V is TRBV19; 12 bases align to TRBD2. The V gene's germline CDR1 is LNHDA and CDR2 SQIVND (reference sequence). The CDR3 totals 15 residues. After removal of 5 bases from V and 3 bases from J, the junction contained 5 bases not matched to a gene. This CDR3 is CASSAPGLAGYEQYF. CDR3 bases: TGTGCCAGTAGTGCGCCGGGACTAGCGGGCTACGAGCAGTACTTC. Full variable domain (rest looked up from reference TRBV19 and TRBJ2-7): DGGITQSPKYLFRKEGQNVTLSCEQNLNHDAMYWYRQDPGQGLRLIYYSQIVNDFQKGDIAEGYSVSREKKESFPLTVTSAQKNPTAFYLCASSAPGLAGYEQYFGPGTRLTVT.

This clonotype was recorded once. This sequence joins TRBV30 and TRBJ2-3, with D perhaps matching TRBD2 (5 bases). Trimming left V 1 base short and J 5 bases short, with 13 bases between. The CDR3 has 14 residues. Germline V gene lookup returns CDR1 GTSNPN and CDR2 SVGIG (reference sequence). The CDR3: CAWSAGVSGDTQYF. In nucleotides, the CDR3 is TGTGCCTGGAGTGCCGGGGTATCCGGAGATACGCAGTATTTT.

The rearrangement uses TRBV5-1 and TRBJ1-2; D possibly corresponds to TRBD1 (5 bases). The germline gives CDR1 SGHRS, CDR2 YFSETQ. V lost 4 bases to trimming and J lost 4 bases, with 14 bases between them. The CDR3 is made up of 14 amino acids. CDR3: CASSPRLGAYGYTF. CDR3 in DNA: TGCGCCAGCAGCCCAAGGCTAGGGGCCTATGGCTACACCTTC.

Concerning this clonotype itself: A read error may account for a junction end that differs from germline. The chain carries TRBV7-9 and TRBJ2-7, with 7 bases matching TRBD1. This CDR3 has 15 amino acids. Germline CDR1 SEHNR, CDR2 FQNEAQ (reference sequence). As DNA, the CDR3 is TGTGCCAGCAGCCGACAGGGCCCGATTCACTACGAACAGTACTTC. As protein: CASSRQGPIHYEQYF.

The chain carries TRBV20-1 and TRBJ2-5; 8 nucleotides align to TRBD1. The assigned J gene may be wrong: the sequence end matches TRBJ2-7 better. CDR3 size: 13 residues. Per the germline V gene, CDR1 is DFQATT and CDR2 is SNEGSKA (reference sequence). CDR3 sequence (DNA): TGCAGTGCTGGACAGGGTTTAGGCTACGAGCAGTACTTC. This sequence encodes CSAGQGLGYEQYF.